This T cell receptor (beta chain) was profiled in a study of control samples from healthy donors and cancer patients. The assay was immunoSEQ multiplex PCR, and TCRdb's table has in-frame clones only and misses some. The table shows roughly 84,000 clones, with 90% to 95% occurring only once. Between the trimmed V and J ends, which lost 5 bases and 6 bases, there was a span of 11 bases. CDR1 SGHDT and CDR2 YYEEEE come from the germline V gene. The length of the CDR3 is 13 residues. The sequence derives from a man over 45 in good health. Sequenced input: blood. This rearrangement joins TRBV5-6 to TRBJ2-2; tentatively, D is TRBD1 (5 bases). The CDR3 nucleotides read TGTGCCAGCAGTTCAGGGATTTCCGGGGAGCTGTTTTTT. This codes for CASSSGISGELFF. Variable domain in full (rest from reference TRBV5-6 and TRBJ2-2): DAGVTQSPTHLIKTRGQQVTLRCSPKSGHDTVSWYQQALGQGPQFIFQYYEEEERQRGNFPDRFSGHQFPNYSSELNVNALLLGDSALYLCASSSGISGELFFGEGSRLTVL.